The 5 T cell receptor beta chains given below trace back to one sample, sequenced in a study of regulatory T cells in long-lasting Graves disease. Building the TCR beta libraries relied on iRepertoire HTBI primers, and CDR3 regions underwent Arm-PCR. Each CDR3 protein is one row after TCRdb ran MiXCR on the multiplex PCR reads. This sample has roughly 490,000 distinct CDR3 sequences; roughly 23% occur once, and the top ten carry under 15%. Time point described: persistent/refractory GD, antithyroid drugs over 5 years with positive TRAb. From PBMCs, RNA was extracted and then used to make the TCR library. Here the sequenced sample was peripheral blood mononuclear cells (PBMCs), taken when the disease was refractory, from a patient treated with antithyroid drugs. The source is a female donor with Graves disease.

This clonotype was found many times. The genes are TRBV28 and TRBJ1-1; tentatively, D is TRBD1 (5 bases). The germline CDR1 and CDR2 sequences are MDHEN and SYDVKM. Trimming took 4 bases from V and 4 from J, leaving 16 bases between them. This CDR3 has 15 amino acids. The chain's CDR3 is CASSYPGGGSTEAFF. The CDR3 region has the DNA TGTGCCAGCAGTTACCCGGGGGGGGGATCCACTGAAGCTTTCTTT.

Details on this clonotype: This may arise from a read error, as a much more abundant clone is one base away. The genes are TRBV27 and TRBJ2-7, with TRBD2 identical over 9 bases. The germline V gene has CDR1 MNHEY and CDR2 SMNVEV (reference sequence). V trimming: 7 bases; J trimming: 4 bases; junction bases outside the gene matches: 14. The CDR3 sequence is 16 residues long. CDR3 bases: TGTGCCAGCAAACTACCTGTAGCGGGAGTTGGTTACGAGCAGTACTTC. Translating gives CASKLPVAGVGYEQYF.

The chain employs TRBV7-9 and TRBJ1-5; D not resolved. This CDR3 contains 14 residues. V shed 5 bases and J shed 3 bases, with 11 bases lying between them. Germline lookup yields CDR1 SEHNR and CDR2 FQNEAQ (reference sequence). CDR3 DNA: TGTGCCAGCAGCGGGGATCCGCCCAATCAGCCCCAGCATTTT. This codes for CASSGDPPNQPQHF.

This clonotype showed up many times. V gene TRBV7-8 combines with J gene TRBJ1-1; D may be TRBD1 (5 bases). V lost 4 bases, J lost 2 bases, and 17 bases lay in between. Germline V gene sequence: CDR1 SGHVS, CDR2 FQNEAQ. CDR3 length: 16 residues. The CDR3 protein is CASSSGLVRGNTEAFF. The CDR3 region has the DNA TGTGCCAGCAGCTCAGGGTTAGTTCGGGGAAACACTGAAGCTTTCTTT.

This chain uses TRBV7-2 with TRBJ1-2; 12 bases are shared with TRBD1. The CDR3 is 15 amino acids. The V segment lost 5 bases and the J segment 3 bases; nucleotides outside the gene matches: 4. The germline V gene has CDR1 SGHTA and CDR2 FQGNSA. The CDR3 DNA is TGTGCCAGCAGCGGGGGGACAGGGGGCGACTATGGCTACACCTTC. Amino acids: CASSGGTGGDYGYTF.